This T cell receptor beta chain was profiled in a study of T cell responses to AZD1222 COVID-19 vaccine. Whole-study results and caveats: Breadth and depth of Spike-specific TCRs rose after two AZD1222 doses. AZD1222 recipients seropositive at baseline numbered only six or seven. Every sample of the repertoires postdated the peak T cell response.

The germline V and J ends were trimmed by 0 bases and 4 bases, with 7 bases remaining between them. The CDR3 is 14 amino acids. Germline V gene lookup returns CDR1 WSHSY and CDR2 SAAADI. Worth noting for this clone: Its antigen remains unidentified.

Profiled with immunoSEQ multiplex PCR; TCRdb holds only in-frame clones, not every one. The sample holds under 200,000 clones; 88% are singletons and the top ten take roughly 27%. The sequencing here drew on peripheral blood, taken 28 days after the second AZD1222 dose. The sequence was collected from an adult who received the AZD1222 COVID-19 vaccine. The chain combines TRBV10-2 with TRBJ2-1, with TRBD1 as a possible D gene (5 bases). The CDR3 region has the DNA TGCGCCAGCAGTGAGTCGGGGCCTTACAATGAGCAGTTCTTC. Its protein is CASSESGPYNEQFF.